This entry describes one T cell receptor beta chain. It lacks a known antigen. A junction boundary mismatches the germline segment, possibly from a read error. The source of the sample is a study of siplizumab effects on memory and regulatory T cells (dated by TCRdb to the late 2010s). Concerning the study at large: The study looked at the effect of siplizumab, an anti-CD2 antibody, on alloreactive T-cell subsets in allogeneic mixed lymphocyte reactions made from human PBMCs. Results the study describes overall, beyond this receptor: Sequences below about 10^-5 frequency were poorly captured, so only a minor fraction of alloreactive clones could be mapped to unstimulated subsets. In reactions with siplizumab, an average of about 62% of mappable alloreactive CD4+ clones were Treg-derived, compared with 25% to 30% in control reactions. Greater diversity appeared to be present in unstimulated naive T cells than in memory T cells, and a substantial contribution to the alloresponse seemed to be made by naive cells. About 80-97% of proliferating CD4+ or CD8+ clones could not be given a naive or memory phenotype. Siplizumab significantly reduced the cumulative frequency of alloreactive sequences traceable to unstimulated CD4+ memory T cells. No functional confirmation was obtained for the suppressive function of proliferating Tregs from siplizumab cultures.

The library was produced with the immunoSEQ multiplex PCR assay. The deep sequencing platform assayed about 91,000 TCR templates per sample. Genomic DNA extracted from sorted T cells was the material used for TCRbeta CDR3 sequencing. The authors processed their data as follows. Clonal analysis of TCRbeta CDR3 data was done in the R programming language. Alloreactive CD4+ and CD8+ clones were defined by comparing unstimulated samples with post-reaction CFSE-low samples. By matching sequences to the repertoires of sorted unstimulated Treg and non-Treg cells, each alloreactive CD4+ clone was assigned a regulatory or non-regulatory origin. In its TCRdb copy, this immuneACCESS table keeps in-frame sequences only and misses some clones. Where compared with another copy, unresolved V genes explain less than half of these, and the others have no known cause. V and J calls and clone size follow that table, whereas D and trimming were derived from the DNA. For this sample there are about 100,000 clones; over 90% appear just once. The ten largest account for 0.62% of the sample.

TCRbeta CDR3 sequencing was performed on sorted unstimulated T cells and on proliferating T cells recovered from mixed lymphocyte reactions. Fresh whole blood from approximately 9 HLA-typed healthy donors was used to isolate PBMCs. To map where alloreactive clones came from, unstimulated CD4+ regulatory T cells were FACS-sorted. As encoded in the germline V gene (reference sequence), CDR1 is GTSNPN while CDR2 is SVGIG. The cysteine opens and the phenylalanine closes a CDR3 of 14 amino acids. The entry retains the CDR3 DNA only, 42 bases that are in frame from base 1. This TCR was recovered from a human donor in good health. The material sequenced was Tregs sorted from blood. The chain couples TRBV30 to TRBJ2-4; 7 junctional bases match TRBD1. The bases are TGTGCCTGGAGTGTCCTAAACCTCCCGGGACAGACCAACTTC. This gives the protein CAWSVLNLPGQTNF.